These 9 T cell receptor beta chains were all obtained from the same sample, sequenced in a study of post-analysis software for immune sequencing data. Notes on the study in general: In patients, TRBV5-6, TRBV5-1 and TRBV20-1 belonged to five TRBV segments found more frequently than in controls.

These receptors' targets are unknown. Unique-molecular-identifier-tagged TCR beta cDNA libraries were used. TCRdb reprocessed the PCR reads with MiXCR, giving one entry per CDR3 protein. Here the sample spans over 150,000 distinct CDR3 sequences, about 29% being singletons. Sequencing was carried out using blood. These receptors all come from a girl aged 5 to 17 with multiple sclerosis.

Points on this clonotype: Given a much more abundant clone one base away, this may be a read error. V usage is TRBV15 and J usage is TRBJ2-7; D is undetermined. The CDR3 spans 15 residues. V lost 2 bases and J lost 3, with 14 bases in between. The germline gives CDR1 LNHNV, CDR2 YYDKDF (reference sequence). The CDR3 bases are TGTGCCACCAGCAGAAAAAGAGACGGATTCTACGAGCAGTACTTC. Translating gives CATSRKRDGFYEQYF.

This clonotype was observed a few times. The chain joins TRBV14 to TRBJ2-7, with a weak D call TRBD2 (6 bases). The CDR3 extends over 15 amino acids. From germline, CDR1 is SGHDN and CDR2 FVKESK. Trimming left V 4 bases short and J 2 bases short, with 15 bases between. In nucleotides, the CDR3 is TGTGCCAGCAGCCTCTGGCCCGGGGGTGCCTACGAGCAGTACTTC. Residues: CASSLWPGGAYEQYF.

This clonotype was observed a few times. The chain has TRBV5-1 and TRBJ2-1, with D possibly being TRBD2 (6 bases). This CDR3 is 17 amino acids long. The ends were cut back, 1 base at V and 0 bases at J, with 14 bases in the middle. CDR1 SGHRS and CDR2 YFSETQ come from the germline V gene. In DNA form, the CDR3 reads TGCGCCAGCAGCTTGAGGGCTAGCGTTGTCTCCTACAATGAGCAGTTCTTC. Encoded protein: CASSLRASVVSYNEQFF. Supplemented by reference TRBV5-1 and TRBJ2-1, the full variable domain reads KAGVTQTPRYLIKTRGQQVTLSCSPISGHRSVSWYQQTPGQGLQFLFEYFSETQRNKGNFPGRFSGRQFSNSRSEMNVSTLELGDSALYLCASSLRASVVSYNEQFFGPGTRLTVL.

Worth noting for this clonotype: This may stem from a read error, because a much larger clone lies one nucleotide away. The chain joins TRBV7-9 to TRBJ1-4; D may be TRBD1 (6 bases). Germline CDR1 reads SEHNR; CDR2 reads FQNEAQ (reference sequence). CDR3 size: 16 residues. The V end was cut by 2 bases, the J end by 12 bases, with 22 bases between. In DNA form, the CDR3 reads TGTGCCAGCAGCTTACTTATTACCAAGGGGGAAGAAGAACTGTTTTTT. This codes for CASSLLITKGEEELFF.

This clonotype has ten or more counts. The chain links TRBV5-5 to TRBJ2-5; D tentatively fits TRBD1 or TRBD2 (5 bases each). Germline loops: CDR1 SGHKS, CDR2 YYEKEE (reference sequence). This CDR3 comprises 17 residues. Trimming stripped 4 bases from V and 2 bases from J, with 21 bases between. CDR3 DNA: TGTGCCAGCAGCATCATTCCCCCGGGACGGACTCAAGAGACCCAGTACTTC. The encoded protein is CASSIIPPGRTQETQYF.

This chain joins TRBV5-1 and TRBJ2-2; D might be TRBD2 (5 bases). Trimming stripped 3 bases from V and 0 bases from J, with 12 bases between. The CDR3 runs to 16 residues. Per the germline V gene, CDR1 is SGHRS and CDR2 is YFSETQ. CDR3 coding DNA: TGCGCCAGCAGCTCGGACTCATTCGCGAACACCGGGGAGCTGTTTTTT. This sequence encodes CASSSDSFANTGELFF.

This clonotype has only a few counts. The chain carries TRBV4-1 and TRBJ1-1; unclear D gene. V dropped 1 base and J dropped 2 bases, with 5 bases sitting between them. Per the germline V gene, CDR1 is MGHRA and CDR2 is YSYEKL. This CDR3 region has 13 residues. The CDR3 is CASSQVYNTEAFF. The DNA of the CDR3 is TGCGCCAGCAGCCAAGTCTACAACACTGAAGCTTTCTTT.

This clonotype was counted at least ten times. J is TRBJ1-2 and V is TRBV11-2; D gene uncertain. Germline V CDR1 and CDR2: SGHAT, FQNNGV. With 4 bases removed from V and 4 bases from J, the gap between germline ends came to 19 bases. There are 16 residues in the CDR3. CDR3: CASSYTQDLEGYGYTF. In DNA, the CDR3 is TGTGCCAGCAGCTACACCCAAGATCTAGAGGGCTATGGCTACACCTTC.

About this clonotype itself: A clone one base away is much larger, so this may be a read error. V and J are TRBV14 and TRBJ2-4, with D tentatively TRBD2 (5 bases). V lost 7 bases to trimming and J lost 5 bases, with 12 bases between them. The CDR3 extends over 13 amino acids. Germline V gives CDR1 SGHDN, CDR2 FVKESK. The CDR3 coding sequence is TGTGCCAGCAACTACTGGACTGAAAACATTCAGTACTTC. Its protein is CASNYWTENIQYF. The full variable domain, in which reference TRBV14 and TRBJ2-4 provide the parts outside the CDR3, is EAGVTQFPSHSVIEKGQTVTLRCDPISGHDNLYWYRRVMGKEIKFLLHFVKESKQDESGMPNNRFLAERTGGTYSTLKVQPAELEDSGVYFCASNYWTENIQYFGAGTRLSVL.